This T cell receptor (beta chain) derives from a study of T cell repertoires in cytomegalovirus infection (dated by TCRdb to between 2017 and 2020). For the study in its entirety: Alongside well-studied HLA-B-restricted epitopes, the peptide stimulations were aimed at recently identified HLA-C-restricted CMV epitopes, whose presentation resists viral immunomodulation. The HLA type of each donor mattered for the analysis, because public TCR beta signatures pointed to carriage of CMV infection along with the matching HLA type.

This clonotype was detected many times. Its binding antigen is unknown. Per-nucleotide qualities are absent, and no much larger clonotype sits a single base away. Findings and caveats that apply to the study as a whole: In both this cohort and an independent roughly 400-donor cohort, the cumulative frequency of public TCR beta family members distinguished carriers of CMV infection plus the relevant HLA type. The ex vivo response was dominated by HLA-C-restricted CMV-specific TCR beta clonotypes, and the single most frequent clonotype in two of eight donors was supplied by these HLA-C-restricted clonotypes.

The treatment or condition label on this specimen signifies: in vitro stimulation with specific CMV peptide epitopes to enrich CMV-specific T cells. The listed sequencing device is Illumina HiSeq 1500. TCRdb trimmed public reads at Q25 via fastp, called clones via MiXCR and kept in-frame beta chains. Rows are unified per CDR3 protein, each entry keeping the most common DNA and genes. A total of over 250,000 distinct CDR3 sequences appear in this sample, 22% of them only once. Roughly a fifth of the sample goes to the ten largest clones. The TCR sequence derives from a human donor in good health (CMV status not recorded). Some clones in this sample may be carry-over from other donors' samples. Sequenced material: cultured PBMCs, taken from culture after CMV antigen stimulation.

The sequenced DNA is TGTGCCAGCAGCTTAGCGTTAGCGATGCAGTTCTTC. Its translation is CASSLALAMQFF. The rearrangement combines TRBV7-2 with TRBJ2-1; tentative D gene TRBD2, with 5 bases matching. CDR1 and CDR2, looked up from the germline V gene, are SGHTA and FQGNSA. V loses 0 bases of germline sequence and J loses 12 bases, and the interval between the two ends is 9 bases. Reading from cysteine to phenylalanine, the CDR3 counts 12 amino acids. CDR3 DNA only is kept here, 36 bases in frame from base 1. Where the CDR3 stops, the reference TRBV7-2 and TRBJ2-1 genes take over; the full variable domain is GAGVSQSPSNKVTEKGKDVELRCDPISGHTALYWYRQSLGQGLEFLIYFQGNSAPDKSGLPSDRFSAERTGGSVSTLTIQRTQQEDSAVYLCASSLALAMQFFGPGTRLTVL.